The rows below give T cell receptor beta chains drawn from one sample of a study of cytomegalovirus exposure and HLA in healthy donors. Using immunoSEQ multiplex PCR, the repertoire was profiled, and TCRdb retains in-frame clones only, with some absent. This sample's table has about 160,000 clones. Sequencing was carried out using PBMCs. These receptors all come from a woman in her sixties in good health and CMV-seronegative. Both conserved end residues are part of each CDR3. A D gene is named only where the DNA matches it firmly.

V gene	J gene	D gene	CDR3 DNA	CDR3 protein
TRBV18	TRBJ2-5	.	TGTGCCAGCTCACCACCGACAGGGAGGAAGACCCAGTACTTC	CASSPPTGRKTQYF
TRBV7-9	TRBJ2-3	.	TGTGCCAGCAGCTTAGTCGTGGATACGCAGTATTTT	CASSLVVDTQYF
TRBV11-2	TRBJ1-6	.	TGTGCCAGCAGCTCCCAGGGTAATTCACCCCTCCACTTT	CASSSQGNSPLHF
TRBV5-1	TRBJ1-1	.	TGCGCCAGCAGCTTGTATGGGCAGAGAAACACTGAAGCTTTCTTT	CASSLYGQRNTEAFF
TRBV4-3	TRBJ1-2	.	TGCGCCAGCAGCCAAGCCGAACGGGGAGGCTATGGCTACACCTTC	CASSQAERGGYGYTF
TRBV7-2	TRBJ2-3	TRBD2	TGTGCCAGCAGCTCAGCGGGAGGGGGCACAGATACGCAGTATTTT	CASSSAGGGTDTQYF
TRBV5-4	TRBJ1-2	.	TGTGCCAGCAGCGACGACTCTTCTGGCTACACCTTC	CASSDDSSGYTF
TRBV2	TRBJ2-1	TRBD1	TGTGCCAGCAGTTTTATGGGACAGGACAATGAGCAGTTCTTC	CASSFMGQDNEQFF
TRBV2	TRBJ1-5	.	TGTGCCAGCAGTGGTGCCAGGCCTTCTAATAATCAGCCCCAGCATTTT	CASSGARPSNNQPQHF
TRBV5-1	TRBJ2-1	.	TGCGCCAGCAGCTTGCACTCCAATGAGCAGTTCTTC	CASSLHSNEQFF
TRBV4-1	TRBJ2-5	.	TGCGCCAGCAGCCGGACTTCGGGACAAGAGACCCAGTACTTC	CASSRTSGQETQYF
TRBV27	TRBJ1-5	.	TGTGCCAGCAGTTTTATCAATCAGCCCCAGCATTTT	CASSFINQPQHF
TRBV4-2	TRBJ2-1	TRBD2	TGTGCCAGCAGCCAAGAAACATCTAGCGGGGCATACAATGAGCAGTTCTTC	CASSQETSSGAYNEQFF
TRBV28	TRBJ2-1	.	TGTGCCAGCAGTTTAAGCGAACTTCACAATGAGCAGTTCTTC	CASSLSELHNEQFF
TRBV2	TRBJ1-2	.	TGTGCCAGCAGTGAAACAGCTCCACCTAACTATGGCTACACCTTC	CASSETAPPNYGYTF
TRBV2	TRBJ1-1	.	TGTGCCAGCGGGGGGGGGCTGAACACTGAAGCTTTCTTT	CASGGGLNTEAFF
TRBV7-2	TRBJ2-7	TRBD2	TGTGCCAGCAGCCGTCGTAGCGGGGGGTCCTACGAGCAGTACTTC	CASSRRSGGSYEQYF
TRBV7-2	TRBJ1-5	TRBD1	TGTGCCAGCAGCTTACGGACAGGGGCCACGCATTTT	CASSLRTGATHF
TRBV11-2	TRBJ2-1	.	TGTGCCAGCACCTACGGGATTAATGAGCAGTTCTTC	CASTYGINEQFF
TRBV23-1	TRBJ1-4	TRBD1	TGCGCCAGCAGTCTCCCATCCCCAGGGGGTGGGGAAAAACTGTTTTTT	CASSLPSPGGGEKLFF
TRBV10-1	TRBJ2-1	TRBD1	TGCGCCAGCAGTGCCGGGACAGGGTATAATGAGCAGTTCTTC	CASSAGTGYNEQFF
TRBV5-1	TRBJ2-3	TRBD1	TGCGCCAGCAGCTCTCAGGGGGTGGTTCTCAGTACAGATACGCAGTATTTT	CASSSQGVVLSTDTQYF
TRBV5-1	TRBJ2-3	TRBD2	TGCGCCAGCTCAGTAGGCGGGGGGGCCCCAGATACGCAGTATTTT	CASSVGGGAPDTQYF
TRBV7-9	TRBJ1-6	.	TGTGCCAGCAGCCTCTCGGGGGCGGGGGTTAATTCACCCCTCCACTTT	CASSLSGAGVNSPLHF
TRBV30	TRBJ1-1	.	TGTGCCTGCCCAGGAAGGCGGGTTACTGAAGCTTTCTTT	CACPGRRVTEAFF
TRBV7-3	TRBJ2-7	.	TGTGCCAGCAGCTTATCGCGGAGCTCCTACGAGCAGTACTTC	CASSLSRSSYEQYF
TRBV7-2	TRBJ2-3	.	TGTGCCAGCAGCTCCCGGGTGACTAGAACAGATACGCAGTATTTT	CASSSRVTRTDTQYF
TRBV7-3	TRBJ2-2	.	TGTGCCAGCAGCTTAACAACGGCGGCGTACGGGGAGCTGTTTTTT	CASSLTTAAYGELFF
TRBV10-3	TRBJ2-7	TRBD1	TGTGCCACTAGGGGACAGCAAGCCTACGAGCAGTACTTC	CATRGQQAYEQYF
TRBV18	TRBJ1-5	.	TGTGCCAGCTCCGGACAGAGGGATCAGCCCCAGCATTTT	CASSGQRDQPQHF
TRBV5-6	TRBJ2-5	TRBD1	TGTGCCAGCAGCCCGGCGGGACAGGGGGCGATTAGGCAAGAGACCCAGTACTTC	CASSPAGQGAIRQETQYF
TRBV5-6	TRBJ2-5	TRBD2	TGTGCCAGCAGCCGATTAGCGGGAGGGCAAGAGACCCAGTACTTC	CASSRLAGGQETQYF
TRBV5-1	TRBJ1-4	TRBD1	TGCGCCAGCAGCTTGGGGGACAGGGTTGAGAAAAAACTGTTTTTT	CASSLGDRVEKKLFF
TRBV9	TRBJ2-5	.	TGTGCCAGCACCGCGGGTCCGGGGAGTCGAGCGACCCAGTACTTC	CASTAGPGSRATQYF
TRBV5-1	TRBJ2-5	.	TGCGCCAGCAGTTCCGGACAACAACAAGAGACCCAGTACTTC	CASSSGQQQETQYF
TRBV6-5	TRBJ2-7	.	TGTGCCAGCAGTTACTCGGGGGGGCGAAAAGAGCAGTACTTC	CASSYSGGRKEQYF
TRBV6-5	TRBJ1-1	.	TGTGCCAGCATCATAGGGGGGGCCGACACTGAAGCTTTCTTT	CASIIGGADTEAFF
TRBV27	TRBJ2-7	.	TGTGCCAGCAGTTTATCGATCAGGGGCGAGCAGTACTTC	CASSLSIRGEQYF
TRBV19	TRBJ1-4	TRBD1	TGTGCCAGTAGTCCCTTCACAGGGGGGGATGAAAAACTGTTTTTT	CASSPFTGGDEKLFF
TRBV27	TRBJ1-5	TRBD1	TGTGCCAGCAGTATGGACAGGGGTCAGCCCCAGCATTTT	CASSMDRGQPQHF
TRBV5-6	TRBJ1-3	TRBD1	TGTGCCAGCAGCATTGGACAGGGTAGGAACACCATATATTTT	CASSIGQGRNTIYF
TRBV18	TRBJ2-7	.	TGTGCCAGCTCACCCCCCCAGTCTTACGAGCAGTACTTC	CASSPPQSYEQYF
TRBV6-1	TRBJ1-4	TRBD1	TGTGCCAGCAGTAGGGACAGGGCTGATGAAAAACTGTTTTTT	CASSRDRADEKLFF
TRBV9	TRBJ1-1	.	TGTGCCAGCAACGCGGGGGAGCCCTGGGACACTGAAGCTTTCTTT	CASNAGEPWDTEAFF
TRBV29-1	TRBJ2-7	.	TGCAGCGTTGACAGGTTGGGGAGTGGCGAGCAGTACTTC	CSVDRLGSGEQYF
TRBV5-4	TRBJ1-2	TRBD1	TGTGCCAGCAGCTCTTCCGGGACAGGGTTAGGCTACACCTTC	CASSSSGTGLGYTF
TRBV5-4	TRBJ2-1	TRBD2	TGTGCCAGCAGCTCCAGTTTGGGACTAGCGGGAATCAATGAGCAGTTCTTC	CASSSSLGLAGINEQFF
TRBV13	TRBJ2-5	.	TGTGCCAGCAGCACTAGGCGCCAAGAGACCCAGTACTTC	CASSTRRQETQYF
TRBV19	TRBJ1-2	.	TGTGCCAGTAGTATGTGGGGCGGAAGCCTCGGCTATGGCTACACCTTC	CASSMWGGSLGYGYTF
TRBV5-8	TRBJ2-3	TRBD1	TGTGCCAGCAGCTTAGGGACAGGGCCGGACTCTGCGGATACGCAGTATTTT	CASSLGTGPDSADTQYF